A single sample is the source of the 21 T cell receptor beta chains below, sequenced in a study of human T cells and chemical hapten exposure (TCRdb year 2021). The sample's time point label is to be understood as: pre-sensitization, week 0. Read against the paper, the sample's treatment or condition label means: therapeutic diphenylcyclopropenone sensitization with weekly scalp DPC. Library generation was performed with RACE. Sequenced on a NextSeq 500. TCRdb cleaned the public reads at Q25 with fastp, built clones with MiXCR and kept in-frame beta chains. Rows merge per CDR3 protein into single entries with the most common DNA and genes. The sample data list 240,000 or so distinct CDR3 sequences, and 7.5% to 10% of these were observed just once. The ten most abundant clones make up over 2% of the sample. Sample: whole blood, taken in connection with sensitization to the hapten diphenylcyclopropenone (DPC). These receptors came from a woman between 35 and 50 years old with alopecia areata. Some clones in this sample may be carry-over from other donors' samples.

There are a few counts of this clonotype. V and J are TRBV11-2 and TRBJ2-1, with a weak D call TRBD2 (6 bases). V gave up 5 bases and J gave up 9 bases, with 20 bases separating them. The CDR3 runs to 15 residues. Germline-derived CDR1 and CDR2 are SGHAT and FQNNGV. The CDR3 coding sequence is TGTGCCAGCAGCCCCCACTGGGGGGACCTAGGTGAGCAGTTCTTC. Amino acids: CASSPHWGDLGEQFF.

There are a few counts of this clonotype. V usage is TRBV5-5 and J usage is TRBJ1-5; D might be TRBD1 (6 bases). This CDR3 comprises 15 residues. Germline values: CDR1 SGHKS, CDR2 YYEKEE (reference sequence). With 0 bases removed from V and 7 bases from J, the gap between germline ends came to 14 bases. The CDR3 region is CASSLARTEGQPQHF. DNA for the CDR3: TGTGCCAGCAGCTTGGCTCGGACAGAGGGGCAGCCCCAGCATTTT.

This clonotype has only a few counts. CDR3 sequence reads: CASSFGGQAEGEQFF. CDR3 sequence (DNA): TGTGCCAGCAGCTTCGGCGGGCAGGCAGAGGGTGAGCAGTTCTTC. The rearrangement links TRBV5-6 to TRBJ2-1, with D tentatively TRBD2 (5 bases). The V end was cut by 2 bases, the J end by 9 bases, with 18 bases between. There are 15 residues in the CDR3. CDR1 SGHDT and CDR2 YYEEEE come from the germline V gene.

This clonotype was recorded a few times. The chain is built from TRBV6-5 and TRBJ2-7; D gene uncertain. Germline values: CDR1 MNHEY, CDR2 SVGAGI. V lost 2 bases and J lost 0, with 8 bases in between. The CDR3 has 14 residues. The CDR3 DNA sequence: TGTGCCAGCAGTTACAGGGCACACTCCTACGAGCAGTACTTC. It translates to CASSYRAHSYEQYF.

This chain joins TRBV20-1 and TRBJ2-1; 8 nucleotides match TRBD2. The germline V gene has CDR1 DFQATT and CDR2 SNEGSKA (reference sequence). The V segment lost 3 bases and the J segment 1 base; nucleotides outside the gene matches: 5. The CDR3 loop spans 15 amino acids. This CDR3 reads CSASRSGGSYNEQFF. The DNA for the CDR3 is TGCAGTGCTAGCCGCTCGGGAGGGTCCTACAATGAGCAGTTCTTC.

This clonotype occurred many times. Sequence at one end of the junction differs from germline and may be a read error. CDR3 loop: CASSTVGEAGKRNF. CDR3 DNA sequence: TGTGCCAGCAGTACCGTGGGAGAGGCAGGGAAGAGGAACTTC. The chain combines TRBV12-3 or TRBV12-4 with TRBJ2-7; perhaps D is TRBD1 or TRBD2 (5 bases each). The CDR3 has 14 residues.

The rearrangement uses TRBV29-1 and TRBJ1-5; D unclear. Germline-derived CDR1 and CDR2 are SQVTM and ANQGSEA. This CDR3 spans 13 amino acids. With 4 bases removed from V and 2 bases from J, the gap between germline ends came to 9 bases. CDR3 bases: TGCAGCGTTGCAAGGGAAGGCAATCAGCCCCAGCATTTT. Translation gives CSVAREGNQPQHF.

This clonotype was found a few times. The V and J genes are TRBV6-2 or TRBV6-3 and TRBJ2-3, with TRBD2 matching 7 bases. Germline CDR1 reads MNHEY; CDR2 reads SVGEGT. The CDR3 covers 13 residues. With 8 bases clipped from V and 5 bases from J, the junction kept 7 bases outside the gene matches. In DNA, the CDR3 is TGTGCCAGCTCCCGACTAGCTCAAGATACGCAGTATTTT. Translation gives CASSRLAQDTQYF.

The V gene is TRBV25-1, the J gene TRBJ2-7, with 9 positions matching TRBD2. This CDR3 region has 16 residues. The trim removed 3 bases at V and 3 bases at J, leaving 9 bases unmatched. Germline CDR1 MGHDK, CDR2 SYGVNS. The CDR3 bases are TGTGCCAGCAGTGATCCGAATAGCGGGGGAGGCTACGAGCAGTACTTC. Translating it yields CASSDPNSGGGYEQYF.

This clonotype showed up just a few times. The DNA for the CDR3 is TGTGCCAGCAGCTCCGGGACAGGGGGTTTTTCACCCCTCCACTTT. It encodes CASSSGTGGFSPLHF. The chain employs TRBV7-2 and TRBJ1-6, with 11 bases fitting TRBD1. V was pared by 4 bases and J by 9 bases, with 5 bases of the junction left unmatched. Germline CDR1 is SGHTA and CDR2 is FQGNSA. CDR3 length: 15 residues.

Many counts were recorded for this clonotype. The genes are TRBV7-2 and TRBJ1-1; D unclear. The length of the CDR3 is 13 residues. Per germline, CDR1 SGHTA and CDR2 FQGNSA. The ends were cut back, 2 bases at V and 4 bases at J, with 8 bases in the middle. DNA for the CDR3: TGTGCCAGCAGCTTATCGGCGGTCACTGAAGCTTTCTTT. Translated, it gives CASSLSAVTEAFF.

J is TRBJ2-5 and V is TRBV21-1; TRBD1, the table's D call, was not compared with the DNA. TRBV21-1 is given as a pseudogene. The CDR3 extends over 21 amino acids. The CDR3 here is CASSKAHLLGAKVSGEETQYF. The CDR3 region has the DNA TGTGCCAGCAGCAAAGCGCATTTATTGGGGGCTAAGGTTAGCGGAGAAGAGACCCAGTACTTC.

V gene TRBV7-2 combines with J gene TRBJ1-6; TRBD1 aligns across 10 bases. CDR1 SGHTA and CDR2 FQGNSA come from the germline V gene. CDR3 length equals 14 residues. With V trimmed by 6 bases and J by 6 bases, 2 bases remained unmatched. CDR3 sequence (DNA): TGTGCCAGCAGGGGGACAGGGGTTAATTCACCCCTCCACTTT. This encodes CASRGTGVNSPLHF.

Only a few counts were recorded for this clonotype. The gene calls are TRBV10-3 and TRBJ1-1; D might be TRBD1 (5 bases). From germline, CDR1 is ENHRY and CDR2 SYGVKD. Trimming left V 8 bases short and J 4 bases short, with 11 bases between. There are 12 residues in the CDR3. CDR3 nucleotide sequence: TGTGCCATCTGGAACGGGGGCACTGAAGCTTTCTTT. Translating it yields CAIWNGGTEAFF.

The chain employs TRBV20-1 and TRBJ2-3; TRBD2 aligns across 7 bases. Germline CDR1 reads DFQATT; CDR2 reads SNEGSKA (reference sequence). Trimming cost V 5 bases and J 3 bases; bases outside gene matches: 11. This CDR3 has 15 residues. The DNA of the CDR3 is TGCAGTGCTGGAGGAGGGAGGGTGAGAACAGATACGCAGTATTTT. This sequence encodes CSAGGGRVRTDTQYF.

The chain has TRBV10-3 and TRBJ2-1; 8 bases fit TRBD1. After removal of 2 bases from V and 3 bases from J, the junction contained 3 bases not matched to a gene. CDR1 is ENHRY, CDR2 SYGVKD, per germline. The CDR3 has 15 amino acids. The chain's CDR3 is CAISEGQGIYNEQFF. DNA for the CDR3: TGTGCCATCAGTGAGGGACAGGGAATCTACAATGAGCAGTTCTTC.

CDR3 nucleotides: TGCAGTGCTACTCCGGGACAGGTGCATCAGCCCCAGCATTTT. Its protein is CSATPGQVHQPQHF. V and J are TRBV20-1 and TRBJ1-5; 8 bases match TRBD1. V lost 4 bases and J lost 5; bases outside the gene matches: 7. Germline V lookup: CDR1 DFQATT, CDR2 SNEGSKA (reference sequence). The CDR3 is 14 amino acids.

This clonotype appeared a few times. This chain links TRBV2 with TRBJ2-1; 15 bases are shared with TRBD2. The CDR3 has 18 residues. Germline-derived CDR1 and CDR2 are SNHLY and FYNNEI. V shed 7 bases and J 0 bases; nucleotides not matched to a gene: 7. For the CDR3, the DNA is TGTGCCAGCACCCCCGGACTAGCGGGAGGGGCCTCCTACAATGAGCAGTTCTTC. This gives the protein CASTPGLAGGASYNEQFF.

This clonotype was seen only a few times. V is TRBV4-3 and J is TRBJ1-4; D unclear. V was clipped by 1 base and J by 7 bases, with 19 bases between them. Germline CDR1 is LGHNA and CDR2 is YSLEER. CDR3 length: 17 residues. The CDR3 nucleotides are TGCGCCAGCAGCCAAGTTTCGACGGGAACCCGTGGTGAAAAACTGTTTTTT. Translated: CASSQVSTGTRGEKLFF.

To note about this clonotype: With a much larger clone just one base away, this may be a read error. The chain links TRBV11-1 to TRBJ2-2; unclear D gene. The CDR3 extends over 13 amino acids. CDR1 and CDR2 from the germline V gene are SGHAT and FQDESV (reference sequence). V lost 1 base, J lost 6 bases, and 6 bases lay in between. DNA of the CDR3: TGTGCCAGCAGCTTAGGGGAAGCCGGGGAGCTGTTTTTT. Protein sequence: CASSLGEAGELFF. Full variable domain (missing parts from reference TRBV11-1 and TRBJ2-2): EAEVAQSPRYKITEKSQAVAFWCDPISGHATLYWYRQILGQGPELLVQFQDESVVDDSQLPKDRFSAERLKGVDSTLKIQPAELGDSAMYLCASSLGEAGELFFGEGSRLTVL.

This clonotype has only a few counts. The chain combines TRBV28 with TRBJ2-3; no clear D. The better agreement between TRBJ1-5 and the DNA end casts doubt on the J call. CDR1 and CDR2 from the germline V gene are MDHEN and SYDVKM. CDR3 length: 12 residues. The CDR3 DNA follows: TGTGCCAGCAGCGTGCTCACAGATACGCAGCATTTT. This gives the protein CASSVLTDTQHF.